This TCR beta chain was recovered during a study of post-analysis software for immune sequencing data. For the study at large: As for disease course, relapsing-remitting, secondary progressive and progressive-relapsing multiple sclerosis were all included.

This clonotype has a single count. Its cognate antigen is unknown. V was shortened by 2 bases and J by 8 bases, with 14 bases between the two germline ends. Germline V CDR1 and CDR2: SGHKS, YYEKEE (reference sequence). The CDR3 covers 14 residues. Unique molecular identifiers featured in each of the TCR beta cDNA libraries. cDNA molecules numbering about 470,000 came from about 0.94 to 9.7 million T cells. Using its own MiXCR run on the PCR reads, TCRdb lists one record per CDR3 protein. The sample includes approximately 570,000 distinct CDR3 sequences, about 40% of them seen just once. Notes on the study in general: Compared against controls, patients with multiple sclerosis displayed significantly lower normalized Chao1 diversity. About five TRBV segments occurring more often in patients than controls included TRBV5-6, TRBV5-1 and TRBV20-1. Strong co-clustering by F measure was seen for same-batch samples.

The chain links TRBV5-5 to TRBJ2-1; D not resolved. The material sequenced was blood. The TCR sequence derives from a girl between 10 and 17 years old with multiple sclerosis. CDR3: CASSFGGGGDEQFF. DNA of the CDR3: TGTGCCAGCAGCTTCGGTGGTGGCGGCGATGAGCAGTTCTTC.